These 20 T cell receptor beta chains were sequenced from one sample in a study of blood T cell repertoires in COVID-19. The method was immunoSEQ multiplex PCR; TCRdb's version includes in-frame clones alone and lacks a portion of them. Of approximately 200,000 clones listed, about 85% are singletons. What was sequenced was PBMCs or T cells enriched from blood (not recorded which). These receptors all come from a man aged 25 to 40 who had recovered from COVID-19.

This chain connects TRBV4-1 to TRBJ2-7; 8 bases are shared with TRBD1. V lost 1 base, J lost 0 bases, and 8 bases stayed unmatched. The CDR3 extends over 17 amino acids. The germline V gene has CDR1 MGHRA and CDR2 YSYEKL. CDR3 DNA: TGCGCCAGCAGCCAAGGTGGGGACAGGACGAGCTCCTACGAGCAGTACTTC. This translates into CASSQGGDRTSSYEQYF.

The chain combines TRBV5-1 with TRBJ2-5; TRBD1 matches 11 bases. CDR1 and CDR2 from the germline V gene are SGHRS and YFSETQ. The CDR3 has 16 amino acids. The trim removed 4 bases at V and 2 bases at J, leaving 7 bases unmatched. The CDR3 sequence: CASSPGTGGYQETQYF. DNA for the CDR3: TGCGCCAGCAGCCCCGGGACAGGGGGTTATCAAGAGACCCAGTACTTC.

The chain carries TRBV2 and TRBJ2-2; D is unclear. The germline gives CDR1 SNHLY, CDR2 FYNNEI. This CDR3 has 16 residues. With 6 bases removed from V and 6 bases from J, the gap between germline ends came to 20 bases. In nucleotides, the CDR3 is TGTGCCAGCAGGCCCGCGGCGAGGAGTTCTCCCGGGGAGCTGTTTTTT. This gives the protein CASRPAARSSPGELFF.

The CDR3 reads CASSLVGLAGADTQYF. CDR3 DNA: TGTGCCAGCAGCTTAGTAGGACTAGCGGGAGCAGATACGCAGTATTTT. This chain joins TRBV13 and TRBJ2-3, with 13 bases fitting TRBD2. The CDR3 runs 16 residues. In germline, CDR1 is PRHDT, CDR2 FYEKMQ (reference sequence). Trimming removed 1 base from V and 4 bases from J; junction bases left unmatched: 2.

CDR3 DNA sequence: TGTGCCAGCAGTTTGATAACCGGGATTGACACTGAAGCTTTCTTT. It yields the protein CASSLITGIDTEAFF. The V and J genes are TRBV27 and TRBJ1-1; D gene unclear. In germline, CDR1 is MNHEY, CDR2 SMNVEV (reference sequence). Trimming removed 3 bases at V and 3 bases at J, with 14 bases between. This CDR3 has 15 amino acids.

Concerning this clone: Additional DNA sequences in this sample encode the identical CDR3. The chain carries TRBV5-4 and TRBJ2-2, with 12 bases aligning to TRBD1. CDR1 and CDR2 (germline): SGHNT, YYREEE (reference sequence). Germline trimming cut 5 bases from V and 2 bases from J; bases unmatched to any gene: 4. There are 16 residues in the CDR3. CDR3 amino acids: CASRTGTGGNTGELFF. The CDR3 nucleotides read TGTGCCAGCAGGACCGGGACAGGGGGCAACACCGGGGAGCTGTTTTTT.

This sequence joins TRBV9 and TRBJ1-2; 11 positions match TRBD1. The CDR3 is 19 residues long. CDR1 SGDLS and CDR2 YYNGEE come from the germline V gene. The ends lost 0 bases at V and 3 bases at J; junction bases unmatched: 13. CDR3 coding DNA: TGTGCCAGCAGCGTAGAATTCTTGGGGACAGGGGGAAGGGACTATGGCTACACCTTC. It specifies CASSVEFLGTGGRDYGYTF.

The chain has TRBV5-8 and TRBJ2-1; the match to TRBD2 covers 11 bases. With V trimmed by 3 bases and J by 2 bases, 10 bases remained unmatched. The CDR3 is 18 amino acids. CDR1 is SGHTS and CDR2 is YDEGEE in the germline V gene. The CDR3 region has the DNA TGTGCCAGCAGCTCGGACCACACTAGCGGGGGAGCCTACAATGAGCAGTTCTTC. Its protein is CASSSDHTSGGAYNEQFF.

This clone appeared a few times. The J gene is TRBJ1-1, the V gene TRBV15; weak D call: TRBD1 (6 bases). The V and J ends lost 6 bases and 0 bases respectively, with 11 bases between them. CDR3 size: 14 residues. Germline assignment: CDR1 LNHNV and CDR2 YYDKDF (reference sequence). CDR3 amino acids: CATRGQRMNTEAFF. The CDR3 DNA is TGTGCCACCAGAGGACAGAGAATGAACACTGAAGCTTTCTTT.

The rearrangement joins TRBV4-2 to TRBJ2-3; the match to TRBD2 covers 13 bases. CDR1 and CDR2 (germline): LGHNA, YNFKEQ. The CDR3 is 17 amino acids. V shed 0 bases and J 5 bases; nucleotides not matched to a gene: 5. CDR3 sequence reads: CASSQEPRLAGGDTQYF. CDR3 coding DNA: TGTGCCAGCAGCCAAGAGCCCAGACTAGCGGGGGGAGATACGCAGTATTTT.

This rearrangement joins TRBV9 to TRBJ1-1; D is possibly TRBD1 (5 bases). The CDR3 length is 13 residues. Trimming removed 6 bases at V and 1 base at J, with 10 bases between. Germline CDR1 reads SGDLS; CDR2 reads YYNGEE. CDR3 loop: CASTDRQNTEAFF. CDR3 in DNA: TGTGCCAGCACTGACAGACAGAACACTGAAGCTTTCTTT.

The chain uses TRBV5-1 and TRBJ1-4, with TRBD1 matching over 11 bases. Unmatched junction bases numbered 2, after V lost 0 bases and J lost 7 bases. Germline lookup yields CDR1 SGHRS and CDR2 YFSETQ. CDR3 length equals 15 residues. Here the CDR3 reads CASSLAGTGGEKLFF. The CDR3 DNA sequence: TGCGCCAGCAGCTTGGCCGGGACAGGGGGTGAAAAACTGTTTTTT.

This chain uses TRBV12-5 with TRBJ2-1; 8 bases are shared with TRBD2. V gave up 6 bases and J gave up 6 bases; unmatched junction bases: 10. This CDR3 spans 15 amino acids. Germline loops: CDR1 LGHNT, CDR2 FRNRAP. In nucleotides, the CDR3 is TGTGCTAGTGGCCCGGGGGGACTAGAGGTCAATGAGCAGTTCTTC. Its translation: CASGPGGLEVNEQFF.

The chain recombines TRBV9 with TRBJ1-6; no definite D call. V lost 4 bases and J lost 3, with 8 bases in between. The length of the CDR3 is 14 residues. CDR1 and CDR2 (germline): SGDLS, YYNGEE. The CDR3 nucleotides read TGTGCCAGCAGCCTTCGGGTCTATAATTCACCCCTCCACTTT. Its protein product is CASSLRVYNSPLHF.

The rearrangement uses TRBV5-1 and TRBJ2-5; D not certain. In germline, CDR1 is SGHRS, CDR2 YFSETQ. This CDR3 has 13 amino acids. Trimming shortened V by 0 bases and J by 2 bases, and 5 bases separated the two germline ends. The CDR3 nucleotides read TGCGCCAGCAGCTTGGATTTACAAGAGACCCAGTACTTC. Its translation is CASSLDLQETQYF.

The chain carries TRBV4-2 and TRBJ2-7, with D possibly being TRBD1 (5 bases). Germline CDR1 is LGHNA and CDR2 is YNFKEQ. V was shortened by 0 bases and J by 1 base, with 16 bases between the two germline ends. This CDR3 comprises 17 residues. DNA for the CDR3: TGTGCCAGCAGCCAAGATCCCGGCAGGGTGGGGTCCTACGAGCAGTACTTC. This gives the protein CASSQDPGRVGSYEQYF.

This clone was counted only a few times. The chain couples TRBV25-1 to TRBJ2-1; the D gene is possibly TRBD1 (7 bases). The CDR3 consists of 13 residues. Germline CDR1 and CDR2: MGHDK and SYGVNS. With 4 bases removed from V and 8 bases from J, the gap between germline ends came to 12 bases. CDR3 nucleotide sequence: TGTGCCAGCAGTGGACAGGGAGGCGATGAGCAGTTCTTC. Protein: CASSGQGGDEQFF.

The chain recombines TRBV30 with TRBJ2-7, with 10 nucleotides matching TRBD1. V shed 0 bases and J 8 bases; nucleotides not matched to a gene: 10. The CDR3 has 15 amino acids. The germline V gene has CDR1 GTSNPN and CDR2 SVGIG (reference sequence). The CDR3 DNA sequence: TGTGCCTGGAGTGTAGCGGGACAGGGGTCCTTGAAGCAGTACTTC. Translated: CAWSVAGQGSLKQYF.

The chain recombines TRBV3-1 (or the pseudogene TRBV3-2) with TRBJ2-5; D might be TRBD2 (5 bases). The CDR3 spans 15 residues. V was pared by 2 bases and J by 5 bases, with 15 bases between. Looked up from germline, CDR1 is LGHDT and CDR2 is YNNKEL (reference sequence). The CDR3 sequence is CASSQNWGGGETQYF. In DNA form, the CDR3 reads TGTGCCAGCAGCCAAAACTGGGGTGGCGGGGAGACCCAGTACTTC.

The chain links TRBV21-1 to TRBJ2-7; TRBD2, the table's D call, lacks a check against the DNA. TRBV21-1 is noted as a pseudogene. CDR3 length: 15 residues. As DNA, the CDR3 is TGTGCCAGCAGCAGCGCGCTGCGGGGGGTCTACGAGCAGTACTTC. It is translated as CASSSALRGVYEQYF.